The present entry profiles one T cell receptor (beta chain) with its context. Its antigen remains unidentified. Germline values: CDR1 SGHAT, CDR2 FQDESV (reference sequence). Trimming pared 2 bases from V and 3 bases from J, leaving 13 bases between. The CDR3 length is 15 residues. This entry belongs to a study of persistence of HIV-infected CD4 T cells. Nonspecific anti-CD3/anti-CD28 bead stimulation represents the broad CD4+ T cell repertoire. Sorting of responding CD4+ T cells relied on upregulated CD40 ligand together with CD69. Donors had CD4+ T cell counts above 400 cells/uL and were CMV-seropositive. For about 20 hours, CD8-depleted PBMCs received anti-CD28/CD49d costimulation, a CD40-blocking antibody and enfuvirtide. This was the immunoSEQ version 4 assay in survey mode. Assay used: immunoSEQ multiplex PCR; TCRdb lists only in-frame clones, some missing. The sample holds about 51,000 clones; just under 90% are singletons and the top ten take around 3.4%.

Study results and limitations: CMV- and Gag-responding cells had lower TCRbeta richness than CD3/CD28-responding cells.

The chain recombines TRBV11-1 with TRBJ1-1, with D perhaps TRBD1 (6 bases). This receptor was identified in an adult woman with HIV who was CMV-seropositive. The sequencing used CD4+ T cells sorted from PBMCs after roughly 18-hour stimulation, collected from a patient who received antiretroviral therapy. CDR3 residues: CASSLRLNRDTEAFF. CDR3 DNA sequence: TGTGCCAGCAGCTTACGCCTGAACAGGGACACTGAAGCTTTCTTT.